What follows are 2 T cell receptor beta chains derived from one specimen sequenced in a study of blood T cells in healthy people across ages. A second about 7 to 11 cycle PCR used barcoded and J-beta primers. MiXCR, run by TCRdb on the 5' RACE reads, gives a single entry per CDR3 protein. Found here are some 940,000 distinct CDR3 sequences, about 28% of them singletons; the top ten hold 10%. The sample also formed part of further work on T cells of mothers and their children.

The sequencing sample was made of blood. The receptors were sampled from a woman aged 40 to 50 in good health.

This clonotype showed up many times. This sequence joins TRBV5-6 and TRBJ2-3, with D tentatively TRBD1 (6 bases). Germline V gives CDR1 SGHDT, CDR2 YYEEEE. The CDR3 is made up of 16 amino acids. The V end lost 4 bases, the J end lost 6 bases, and 21 bases lay between the germline ends. The CDR3 DNA reads TGTGCCAGCAGCCCAGCCGGGGCAGGGGAAGCCGATACGCAGTATTTT. Its translation is CASSPAGAGEADTQYF. Full variable domain (outside the CDR3, taken from reference TRBV5-6 and TRBJ2-3): DAGVTQSPTHLIKTRGQQVTLRCSPKSGHDTVSWYQQALGQGPQFIFQYYEEEERQRGNFPDRFSGHQFPNYSSELNVNALLLGDSALYLCASSPAGAGEADTQYFGPGTRLTVL.

Regarding this clonotype: At one end, the junction sequence differs from germline, possibly due to a read error. The J gene is TRBJ2-1, the V gene TRBV2; perhaps TRBD2 as D (5 bases). Germline loops: CDR1 SNHLY, CDR2 FYNNEI. There are 14 residues in the CDR3. CDR3 protein: CASRDWTTYNEQAF. The CDR3 DNA reads TGTGCCAGCAGGGACTGGACCACCTACAATGAGCAAGCCTTC.